These 32 T cell receptor beta chains were all obtained from the same sample, sequenced in a study of T cells in Graves' hyperthyroidism and ophthalmopathy. Amplified TCR beta CDR3 regions came from RNA transcripts. HTBI primers drove first-round RT-PCR of the TCR CDR3. Each CDR3 protein is one row after TCRdb ran MiXCR on the multiplex PCR reads. The sample holds fewer than 700,000 distinct CDR3 sequences, roughly 15% seen once. Sequenced sample: blood. Receptor source: a woman aged 18-30 years with Graves' ophthalmopathy.

The CDR3 nucleotides read TGTGCCAGTAGTATTCAGGGTCTTGAAGCTTTCTTT. Protein sequence: CASSIQGLEAFF. The chain is built from TRBV19 and TRBJ1-1, with a possible D match to TRBD1 (5 bases). V lost 3 bases and J lost 7, with 9 bases in between. Germline V gene sequence: CDR1 LNHDA, CDR2 SQIVND (reference sequence). The CDR3 contains 12 residues. Using reference TRBV19 and TRBJ1-1 for the parts outside the CDR3, the full variable domain is DGGITQSPKYLFRKEGQNVTLSCEQNLNHDAMYWYRQDPGQGLRLIYYSQIVNDFQKGDIAEGYSVSREKKESFPLTVTSAQKNPTAFYLCASSIQGLEAFFGQGTRLTVV.

The sample holds many counts of this clonotype. The chain is built from TRBV28 and TRBJ2-1; tentative D call: TRBD1 (6 bases). V lost 6 bases and J lost 7, with 16 bases in between. This CDR3 contains 14 residues. Germline V lookup: CDR1 MDHEN, CDR2 SYDVKM. CDR3 in amino acids: CASRDRFTGNEQFF. The DNA of the CDR3 is TGTGCCAGCAGAGACCGCTTTACAGGGAATGAGCAGTTCTTC.

This clonotype has a count of ten or more. The CDR3 is CSARDSGGYYQPQHF. The CDR3 nucleotides are TGCAGTGCTAGAGATTCGGGCGGCTACTATCAGCCCCAGCATTTT. This chain joins TRBV20-1 and TRBJ1-5; no definite D call. The V and J ends lost 0 bases and 5 bases respectively, with 14 bases between them. CDR1 and CDR2 (germline): DFQATT, SNEGSKA (reference sequence). This CDR3 comprises 15 residues.

This chain connects TRBV29-1 to TRBJ1-2; 10 bases agree with TRBD1. J lost 6 bases, V lost 6 bases, and 10 bases had no gene match. Germline assignment: CDR1 SQVTM and CDR2 ANQGSEA. The CDR3 has 14 residues. The CDR3 loop is CSVGTGADGDGYTF. The CDR3 nucleotides are TGCAGCGTGGGGACAGGGGCCGACGGCGATGGCTACACCTTC.

With regard to this clonotype: At one end the junction does not follow the germline gene, possibly because of a read error. The chain combines TRBV30 with TRBJ2-1; 7 nucleotides match TRBD2. Germline lookup yields CDR1 GTSNPN and CDR2 SVGIG (reference sequence). The CDR3 totals 14 residues. The CDR3 region is CAVTLADSHNEQFF. The CDR3 coding sequence is TGTGCCGTGACTCTAGCGGACTCCCACAATGAGCAGTTCTTC.

The chain joins TRBV29-1 to TRBJ2-4; TRBD2 might be the D (7 bases). Germline V gene sequence: CDR1 SQVTM, CDR2 ANQGSEA. The CDR3 spans 11 residues. The V end lost 5 bases, the J end lost 8 bases, and 10 bases lay between the germline ends. The CDR3 DNA reads TGCAGCGTTAAGGGGGGGGACATTCAGTACTTC. Translation: CSVKGGDIQYF.

This clonotype was detected a few times. The chain joins TRBV20-1 to TRBJ1-1; perhaps TRBD1 as D (6 bases). V dropped 0 bases and J dropped 10 bases, with 21 bases sitting between them. This CDR3 has 15 residues. CDR1 DFQATT and CDR2 SNEGSKA come from the germline V gene (reference sequence). CDR3 sequence reads: CSARDPFWTAEVAFF. DNA for the CDR3: TGCAGTGCTAGAGATCCTTTCTGGACAGCCGAGGTAGCTTTCTTT.

This clonotype turned up a few times. The V gene is TRBV6-5, the J gene TRBJ2-7; D uncertain. Trimming stripped 2 bases from V and 0 bases from J, with 8 bases between. This CDR3 is built from 14 residues. Looked up from germline, CDR1 is MNHEY and CDR2 is SVGAGI. Written as DNA, the CDR3 is TGTGCCAGCAGTTACGAGGCCAGCTCCTACGAGCAGTACTTC. Translation: CASSYEASSYEQYF.

Ten or more counts support this clonotype. V is TRBV13 and J is TRBJ2-1; D is possibly TRBD1 (6 bases). The V gene lost 2 bases and the J gene lost 6 bases, with 14 bases spanning the gap. The CDR3 length is 15 residues. Per the germline V gene, CDR1 is PRHDT and CDR2 is FYEKMQ (reference sequence). CDR3 loop: CASSLRRQAANEQFF. CDR3 nucleotide sequence: TGTGCCAGCAGCTTACGACGACAGGCAGCCAATGAGCAGTTCTTC.

This clonotype showed up many times. The chain employs TRBV30 and TRBJ1-3; a weak D match, TRBD1 (5 bases). Looked up from germline, CDR1 is GTSNPN and CDR2 is SVGIG (reference sequence). Between the trimmed V and J ends, which lost 5 bases and 4 bases, there was a span of 9 bases. This CDR3 has 12 residues. The CDR3 DNA reads as TGTGCCTGGGGGGACTCGGGAAACACCATATATTTT. Amino acids: CAWGDSGNTIYF.

This clonotype was picked up many times. V is TRBV7-9 and J is TRBJ1-2, with D uncertain. The V gene's germline CDR1 is SEHNR and CDR2 FQNEAQ (reference sequence). The CDR3 has 13 amino acids. Deletions cut 3 bases from V and 2 bases from J, with 7 bases between. The CDR3 loop reads CASSFAGNYGYTF. DNA for the CDR3: TGTGCCAGCAGCTTCGCAGGCAACTATGGCTACACCTTC. The full variable domain, in which reference TRBV7-9 and TRBJ1-2 provide the parts outside the CDR3, is DTGVSQNPRHKITKRGQNVTFRCDPISEHNRLYWYRQTLGQGPEFLTYFQNEAQLEKSRLLSDRFSAERPKGSFSTLEIQRTEQGDSAMYLCASSFAGNYGYTFGSGTRLTVV.

In its sample, this clonotype was seen many times. The rearrangement joins TRBV7-2 to TRBJ2-3; D is possibly TRBD1 (5 bases). The CDR3 runs to 14 residues. Germline CDR1 and CDR2: SGHTA and FQGNSA. Trimming pared 5 bases from V and 2 bases from J, leaving 11 bases between. CDR3 protein: CASSILTDTDTQYF. The DNA of the CDR3 is TGTGCCAGCAGCATTCTGACAGACACAGATACGCAGTATTTT.

This clonotype was seen repeatedly, ten times or more. The chain combines TRBV11-3 with TRBJ1-2, with no clear D. Germline V CDR1 and CDR2: SGHNT, YENEEA. CDR3 size: 12 residues. Trimming removed 5 bases at V and 7 bases at J, with 11 bases between. CDR3 in amino acids: CASSVEASGYTF. The CDR3 DNA reads as TGTGCCAGCAGCGTCGAAGCGAGTGGCTACACCTTC.

This clonotype was observed at least ten times. The rearrangement uses TRBV28 and TRBJ2-1, with 10 bases identical to TRBD2. CDR3 length: 17 amino acids. Germline values: CDR1 MDHEN, CDR2 SYDVKM. V dropped 5 bases and J dropped 1; count of bases not matched to a gene: 8. In nucleotides, the CDR3 is TGTGCCAGCAGTCGTCCTAGCGGGAGCTATTCCTACAATGAGCAGTTCTTC. Amino acid sequence: CASSRPSGSYSYNEQFF.

This clonotype occurred many times. The rearrangement uses TRBV18 and TRBJ1-5, with TRBD1 matching over 8 bases. This CDR3 has 13 residues. The V and J ends lost 8 bases and 4 bases, in that order; junction bases with no gene match: 4. CDR1 KGHSH and CDR2 LQKENI come from the germline V gene. Here the CDR3 DNA reads TGTGCCAGCAGTCGGACAGGGAATCAGCCCCAGCATTTT. Translated, it gives CASSRTGNQPQHF.

CDR3 loop: CATSGDVSRVGYTF. CDR3 in DNA: TGTGCCACCAGCGGGGATGTGAGTAGGGTTGGCTACACCTTC. The chain links TRBV15 to TRBJ1-2; no clear D gene. The CDR3 contains 14 residues. The germline V gene encodes CDR1 LNHNV and CDR2 YYDKDF (reference sequence). V gave up 5 bases and J gave up 7 bases, with 17 bases separating them.

This clonotype was seen ten or more times. The chain has TRBV5-8 and TRBJ2-7; TRBD2 agrees at 7 bases. Germline V gives CDR1 SGHTS, CDR2 YDEGEE. Unmatched junction bases numbered 4, after V lost 4 bases and J lost 6 bases. CDR3 length: 12 residues. The CDR3 region has the DNA TGTGCCAGCAGCCCCCCGGGGGGCGAGCAGTACTTC. Its protein product is CASSPPGGEQYF.

The V and J genes are TRBV20-1 and TRBJ1-2; TRBD1 agrees at 7 bases. With V trimmed by 3 bases and J by 14 bases, 9 bases remained unmatched. Germline V lookup: CDR1 DFQATT, CDR2 SNEGSKA (reference sequence). This CDR3 comprises 11 residues. CDR3 coding DNA: TGCAGTGCTAGGGGAGACAGGGCCCGGACCTTC. Translation: CSARGDRARTF.

This clonotype was counted a few times. J is TRBJ1-1 and V is TRBV6-2 or TRBV6-3; D ambiguous. The CDR3 extends over 14 amino acids. The germline V gene encodes CDR1 MNHEY and CDR2 SVGEGT. Trimming removed 4 bases at V and 2 bases at J, with 11 bases between. In DNA, the CDR3 is TGTGCCAGCAGTTGGAACATAGGAAACACTGAAGCTTTCTTT. This gives the protein CASSWNIGNTEAFF.

This clonotype was observed at least ten times. The chain combines TRBV6-2 or TRBV6-3 with TRBJ1-5; 8 nucleotides line up with TRBD1. The CDR3 totals 13 residues. Germline V gene data show CDR1 as MNHEY and CDR2 as SVGEGT. Losses at the gene ends were 10 bases for V and 6 bases for J; bases not matched to a gene: 8. The CDR3 sequence is CATAQGGPQPQHF. CDR3 DNA sequence: TGTGCCACCGCACAGGGGGGGCCTCAGCCCCAGCATTTT.

CDR3 bases: TGCGCCAGCAGCCAAGATTTCATGGGCTATCAAGAGACCCAGTACTTC. Amino acid sequence: CASSQDFMGYQETQYF. This chain joins TRBV4-3 and TRBJ2-5; the D is unclear. In germline, CDR1 is LGHNA, CDR2 YSLEER. This CDR3 has 16 residues. Deletions cut 0 bases from V and 2 bases from J, with 13 bases between.

This clonotype was observed a few times. This chain links TRBV28 with TRBJ1-4; D is uncertain. CDR1 is MDHEN and CDR2 is SYDVKM in the germline V gene. This CDR3 is built from 15 residues. V was clipped by 5 bases and J by 8 bases, with 18 bases between them. The CDR3 nucleotides are TGTGCCAGCAGTCTCCGGGAGCCCCGTAGCGAAAAACTGTTTTTT. Its translation: CASSLREPRSEKLFF.

The chain links TRBV7-9 to TRBJ2-1; 9 bases are shared with TRBD2. Trimming at V came to 4 bases and at J to 9 bases, leaving 13 bases not matched to a gene. CDR1 is SEHNR, CDR2 FQNEAQ, per germline (reference sequence). The length of the CDR3 is 16 residues. The CDR3 spells CASSSPAGGYLGEQFF. The DNA of the CDR3 is TGTGCCAGCAGCTCCCCAGCGGGAGGTTATTTAGGTGAGCAGTTCTTC.

This clonotype was counted ten times or more. CDR3 in amino acids: CASSQYRVLSTEAFF. The CDR3 coding sequence is TGTGCCAGCAGCCAATACAGGGTATTGAGCACTGAAGCTTTCTTT. This chain joins TRBV11-2 and TRBJ1-1; a weak D match, TRBD1 (6 bases). The CDR3 sequence is 15 residues long. Looked up from germline, CDR1 is SGHAT and CDR2 is FQNNGV. The V and J ends lost 5 bases and 4 bases respectively, with 17 bases between them.

This clonotype was found many times. The genes are TRBV28 and TRBJ1-1; D unresolved. This CDR3 is 14 amino acids long. The V and J ends lost 4 bases and 4 bases respectively, with 13 bases between them. From germline, CDR1 is MDHEN and CDR2 SYDVKM. The CDR3: CASSSPPARTEAFF. CDR3 nucleotide sequence: TGTGCCAGCAGTTCCCCTCCCGCCCGCACTGAAGCTTTCTTT.

A remark on this clonotype: The junction departs from germline at one end; a sequencing error may be responsible. The chain employs TRBV5-4 and TRBJ2-5; no firm D call. CDR1 is SGHNT and CDR2 is YYREEE in the germline V gene (reference sequence). The CDR3 is 14 amino acids. CDR3: CASSLRTEKETQYF. The CDR3 region has the DNA TGTGCCAGCAGCTTAAGGACGGAGAAAGAAACCCAGTACTTC.

The CDR3 DNA sequence: TGTGCCAGCAGTGAATCTTCGAGCGTCGCCGGGGAGCTGTTTTTT. Protein: CASSESSSVAGELFF. V usage is TRBV25-1 and J usage is TRBJ2-2, with unresolved D. The CDR3 sequence is 15 residues long. Germline lookup yields CDR1 MGHDK and CDR2 SYGVNS. V lost 1 base and J lost 6, with 12 bases in between.

In this sample, this clonotype turned up a few times. This sequence joins TRBV7-9 and TRBJ2-5, with 13 bases that match TRBD2. V was clipped by 5 bases and J by 4 bases; unmatched bases: 7. Germline lookup yields CDR1 SEHNR and CDR2 FQNEAQ (reference sequence). CDR3 size: 16 residues. The CDR3 spells CASSVTSGGAGETQYF. The CDR3 nucleotides are TGTGCCAGCAGCGTAACTAGCGGGGGGGCAGGAGAGACCCAGTACTTC.

In its sample, this clonotype was seen a few times. The chain links TRBV20-1 to TRBJ1-3; TRBD1 matches 7 bases. This CDR3 has 15 residues. Germline V CDR1 and CDR2: DFQATT, SNEGSKA (reference sequence). Losses at the gene ends were 3 bases for V and 1 base for J; bases not matched to a gene: 6. CDR3 nucleotide sequence: TGCAGTGCTAGCGGGACAGAATTTTCTGGAAACACCATATATTTT. It yields the protein CSASGTEFSGNTIYF.

With regard to this clonotype: At one boundary the junction diverges from the germline segment, which might be a read error. V and J are TRBV18 and TRBJ1-5; a possible D gene is TRBD1 (5 bases). CDR3 size: 15 residues. Per the germline V gene, CDR1 is KGHSH and CDR2 is LQKENI. CDR3 amino acids: CASSPPGTVAQPQHF. CDR3 bases: TGTGCCAGCTCACCCCCAGGGACGGTCGCCCAGCCCCAACATTTT.

Remarks on this clonotype: This clone may be a read error of a much larger clone one base away. The chain joins TRBV6-4 to TRBJ1-1; D is undetermined. Germline CDR1 is MRHNA and CDR2 is SNTAGT. Trimming took off 6 bases at V and 7 bases at J, with 15 bases between the two ends. CDR3 size: 13 residues. The CDR3 nucleotides are TGTGCCAGCAGAGCTCTGACGGCTGATGAAGCTTTCTTT. This gives the protein CASRALTADEAFF.

The rearrangement joins TRBV7-8 to TRBJ2-3; perhaps TRBD2 as D (6 bases). Germline V CDR1 and CDR2: SGHVS, FQNEAQ. There are 16 residues in the CDR3. V lost 1 base and J lost 6, with 17 bases in between. The CDR3 region is CASSLVVAGPGDTQYF. CDR3 sequence (DNA): TGTGCCAGCAGCTTAGTTGTGGCGGGACCCGGGGATACGCAGTATTTT.